Below are 2 T cell receptor beta chains sequenced from a single sample in a study of blood T cell repertoires in COVID-19. Only in-frame clones appear in the TCRdb table, and some are missing; sequencing was by immunoSEQ multiplex PCR. The sample shows tens of thousands of clones, 85% of them seen only once. The material sequenced was peripheral blood. The receptors were gathered from a human donor with acute or convalescent COVID-19. The donor label of this sample is uncertain.

Sample share makes this clone medium-sized. The V gene is TRBV30, the J gene TRBJ1-6; unclear D gene. Germline V gene lookup returns CDR1 GTSNPN and CDR2 SVGIG (reference sequence). V shed 0 bases and J shed 7 bases, with 7 bases lying between them. The CDR3 is 13 residues long. The chain's CDR3 is CAWSVVGNSPLHF. The CDR3 region has the DNA TGTGCCTGGAGTGTGGTCGGGAATTCACCCCTCCACTTT. Using reference TRBV30 and TRBJ1-6 for the parts outside the CDR3, the full variable domain is SQTIHQWPATLVQPVGSPLSLECTVEGTSNPNLYWYRQAAGRGLQLLFYSVGIGQISSEVPQNLSASRPQDRQFILSSKKLLLSDSGFYLCAWSVVGNSPLHFGNGTRLTVT.

This chain uses TRBV18 with TRBJ1-3; D is ambiguous. The germline gives CDR1 KGHSH, CDR2 LQKENI. The CDR3 has 17 residues. V lost 3 bases and J lost 0, with 15 bases in between. CDR3 nucleotides: TGTGCCAGCTCACCGCCAGGCGCGAGGGACTCTGGAAACACCATATATTTT. Amino acids: CASSPPGARDSGNTIYF. Supplemented by reference TRBV18 and TRBJ1-3, the full variable domain reads NAGVMQNPRHLVRRRGQEARLRCSPMKGHSHVYWYRQLPEEGLKFMVYLQKENIIDESGMPKERFSAEFPKEGPSILRIQQVVRGDSAAYFCASSPPGARDSGNTIYFGEGSWLTVV.